These T cell receptor beta chains were read from a single sample in a study of cytomegalovirus exposure and HLA in healthy donors. Assay used: immunoSEQ multiplex PCR; TCRdb lists only in-frame clones, some missing. The sample holds 110,000 to 150,000 clones, around 73% seen once. Sequenced input: PBMCs. These receptors were taken from a female donor in good health and CMV-seronegative. Both conserved end residues are part of each CDR3. D genes are given only for firm matches. Rows may omit the clone size; those that give it use once, few, many or a size class.

-	TRBV27	TRBD2	TRBJ2-1	TGTGCCAGCAGCAATAGCGGGAGCGGCTCCTACAATGAGCAGTTCTTC	CASSNSGSGSYNEQFF
once	TRBV30	TRBD1	TRBJ1-1	TGTGCCTGGAGTGCGCCGGGACAGGGGGCAAGCACTGAAGCTTTCTTT	CAWSAPGQGASTEAFF
-	TRBV5-6	-	TRBJ2-7	TGTGCCAGCAGCGATCAAGGACAGTCCGAGCAGTACTTC	CASSDQGQSEQYF
-	TRBV18	TRBD1	TRBJ1-1	TGTGCCAGCTCACAGACAGGGGGCAATACTGAAGCTTTCTTT	CASSQTGGNTEAFF
-	TRBV19	-	TRBJ2-7	TGTGCCAGTAGTCCGGTTTCTAGGGGCAGGAACGAGCAGTACTTC	CASSPVSRGRNEQYF
-	TRBV19	TRBD1	TRBJ1-1	TGTGCCAGTAGTATAGATGCCGGCAGGGGGGACACTGAAGCTTTCTTT	CASSIDAGRGDTEAFF
few	TRBV19	-	TRBJ1-1	TGTGCCAGTAGTTTGAGGGTGAACACTGAAGCTTTCTTT	CASSLRVNTEAFF
-	TRBV28	-	TRBJ2-1	TGTGCCAGCAGTTTAGTGGCAGGGGTGTCCTACAATGAGCAGTTCTTC	CASSLVAGVSYNEQFF
-	TRBV7-2	TRBD1	TRBJ1-4	TGTGCCAGCAGCTCCGCACAGGGGGCTAGGTCCGGTAGTCTGTTTTTT	CASSSAQGARSGSLFF
-	TRBV6-1	TRBD1	TRBJ1-5	TGTGCCAGCAGTGGAGGGGGCGCAGGCAATCAGCCCCAGCATTTT	CASSGGGAGNQPQHF
-	TRBV7-2	TRBD1	TRBJ2-1	TGTGCCAGCAGCCTATCGTTCGACAGGGATTTCAATGAGCAGTTCTTC	CASSLSFDRDFNEQFF
-	TRBV30	-	TRBJ1-4	TGTGCCTGTGACAGGACCTATGCAACTAATGAAAAACTGTTTTTT	CACDRTYATNEKLFF
-	TRBV4-3	-	TRBJ2-2	TGCGCCAGCAGCCAAGGCGGCACGGCCGGGGAGCTGTTTTTT	CASSQGGTAGELFF
many	TRBV5-4	-	TRBJ2-2	TGTGCCAGCAGCTTGGACAGCTTTCGAACGAACACCGGGGAGCTGTTTTTT	CASSLDSFRTNTGELFF
few	TRBV30	TRBD1	TRBJ1-1	TGTGCCTGGAGTGTGGGGACAGCGTACACTGAAGCTTTCTTT	CAWSVGTAYTEAFF
-	TRBV29-1	-	TRBJ2-1	TGCAGCGTTGGGATCCTACAGCACTCCTACAATGAGCAGTTCTTC	CSVGILQHSYNEQFF
-	TRBV28	-	TRBJ1-5	TGTGCCGCCCAGGGAAATAGCAATCAGCCCCAGCATTTT	CAAQGNSNQPQHF
-	TRBV9	TRBD1	TRBJ1-3	TGTGCCAGCAGCGTTCTACAGGGGATCGCTGGAAACACCATATATTTT	CASSVLQGIAGNTIYF
-	TRBV10-1	-	TRBJ1-3	TGCGCCAGCAGTCCGGGGGGAAACACCATATATTTT	CASSPGGNTIYF
once	TRBV5-5	-	TRBJ1-2	TGTGCCAGCAGGGGGGGGCCGGGTGGAATGGGTGGCTACACCTTC	CASRGGPGGMGGYTF
-	TRBV4-1	TRBD1	TRBJ2-7	TGCGCCAGCAGCCAAGATCAGGGACAGGGTACCGAGCAGTACTTC	CASSQDQGQGTEQYF
-	TRBV7-9	TRBD2	TRBJ2-1	TGTGCCAGCAGCTTAGTCCCTGGGACTAGCGGGAGGGCTGAGCAGTTCTTC	CASSLVPGTSGRAEQFF
-	TRBV27	-	TRBJ2-3	TGTGCCAGCAGTTCGGGTGGCCCCGCCAGTACGCAGTATTTT	CASSSGGPASTQYF
-	TRBV23-1	TRBD1	TRBJ1-1	TGCGCCAGCAGCCAGGACAGGGCTGAAGCTTTCTTT	CASSQDRAEAFF
-	TRBV5-6	-	TRBJ2-4	TGTGCCAGCAGGGAGCGACACAGAGGGGCCAAAAACATTCAGTACTTC	CASRERHRGAKNIQYF
-	TRBV13	TRBD1	TRBJ2-7	TGTGCCAGCAGCTTATATGGGACAGGGTACGAGCAGTACTTC	CASSLYGTGYEQYF
-	TRBV30	TRBD1	TRBJ1-1	TGTGCCTTTATACAGGGGAAATTGGAAGCTTTCTTT	CAFIQGKLEAFF
-	TRBV5-1	-	TRBJ2-3	TGCGCCAGCAGCTTGTTTAGCAGCACAGATACGCAGTATTTT	CASSLFSSTDTQYF
-	TRBV27	TRBD1	TRBJ1-1	TGTGCCAGCAGTTTACTAACAGGGGGCGCGGAAGCTTTCTTT	CASSLLTGGAEAFF
once	TRBV28	TRBD2	TRBJ2-3	TGTGCCAGCAGTGGGGGGGGAGTCACAGATACGCAGTATTTT	CASSGGGVTDTQYF
-	TRBV28	TRBD2	TRBJ2-4	TGTGCCACTACAATAGCGGGAGGCCAGGGAAACATTCAGTACTTC	CATTIAGGQGNIQYF
-	TRBV7-9	TRBD1	TRBJ1-4	TGTGCCAGCAGCTTAGATGGGACAGGAGATGGTGAAAAACTGTTTTTT	CASSLDGTGDGEKLFF
-	TRBV5-1	TRBD1	TRBJ1-3	TGCGCCAGCAGCCCTGGGACAGGCCTCTCTGGAAACACCATATATTTT	CASSPGTGLSGNTIYF
-	TRBV4-3	TRBD1	TRBJ2-3	TGCGCCAGCAGCCGAGACAGGGGGTTTTCAGATACGCAGTATTTT	CASSRDRGFSDTQYF
few	TRBV5-1	TRBD1	TRBJ1-1	TGCGCCAGCACCTGGGGACAGGGGGCTGCTGAAGCTTTCTTT	CASTWGQGAAEAFF
-	TRBV9	TRBD2	TRBJ2-1	TGTGCCAGCAGCCCCGCTGGCGGGGGGGCCTCCCATGAGCAGTTCTTC	CASSPAGGGASHEQFF
few	TRBV7-3	-	TRBJ1-2	TGTGCCAGCAGCTTATCGACAGTCTTTGGCTACACCTTC	CASSLSTVFGYTF
-	TRBV6-1	TRBD1	TRBJ2-4	TGTGCCAGCAGTTCACAGGGGGCCAAAAACATTCAGTACTTC	CASSSQGAKNIQYF
-	TRBV6-6	TRBD1	TRBJ1-1	TGTGCCAGCACCCGGGACAGCGTCACTGAAGCTTTCTTT	CASTRDSVTEAFF
-	TRBV25-1	TRBD2	TRBJ2-2	TGTGCCAGCAGTGTTCCGGGGGGCACCGGGGAGCTGTTTTTT	CASSVPGGTGELFF
-	TRBV5-1	TRBD2	TRBJ2-1	TGCGCCAGCAGCTTGGCCGCTCGCGGGGGGGCCTTGTTTAATGAGCAGTTCTTC	CASSLAARGGALFNEQFF
-	TRBV6-6	-	TRBJ2-2	TGTGCCAGCGGAGAGGCCAGGGCATCTGGGGAGCTGTTTTTT	CASGEARASGELFF
-	TRBV7-9	-	TRBJ2-2	TGTGCCAGCAGCCTAGGACAGATAAACACCGGGGAGCTGTTTTTT	CASSLGQINTGELFF
-	TRBV14	TRBD2	TRBJ2-7	TGTGCCAGCAGCCAAGCTCTAGCGGGCATCGAGCAGTACTTC	CASSQALAGIEQYF
-	TRBV5-1	-	TRBJ1-4	TGCGCCAGCAGCTTGGGGCAGGCGCTTAATGAAAAACTGTTTTTT	CASSLGQALNEKLFF
-	TRBV30	TRBD1	TRBJ1-2	TGTGCCTGGGTCCGGGACAGGGATGGCTACACCTTC	CAWVRDRDGYTF
-	TRBV5-4	-	TRBJ1-2	TGTGCCAGCAGCCGACAAGCAGGTGAGAGCTACACCTTC	CASSRQAGESYTF
-	TRBV6-6	-	TRBJ2-2	TGTGCCAGCAGCACCCTGAGCGGAGCGAACACCGGGGAGCTGTTTTTT	CASSTLSGANTGELFF
-	TRBV28	-	TRBJ1-2	TGTGCCAGCAGTTTACCAGGGTTCAACTATGGCTACACCTTC	CASSLPGFNYGYTF
-	TRBV19	-	TRBJ2-2	TGTGCCAGTAGTATAGATGACAGATACACCGGGGAGCTGTTTTTT	CASSIDDRYTGELFF
few	TRBV30	-	TRBJ1-1	TGTGCCGGGTGGGAGGCTGAAGCTTTCTTT	CAGWEAEAFF
-	TRBV5-1	TRBD2	TRBJ2-3	TGCGCCAGCAGTCAGGAAGCGGGACGAGGGACAGATACGCAGTATTTT	CASSQEAGRGTDTQYF
-	TRBV7-9	-	TRBJ1-2	TGTGCCAGCAGCTTTGGCGAGGACTATGGCTACACCTTC	CASSFGEDYGYTF
-	TRBV7-2	TRBD1	TRBJ1-3	TGTGCCAGCAGCCGGGACAGGGTGGAGGGAAACACCATATATTTT	CASSRDRVEGNTIYF
-	TRBV4-2	-	TRBJ1-2	TGTGCCAGCAGCCAAGATGAAGGACAGTACTATGGCTACACCTTC	CASSQDEGQYYGYTF
-	TRBV11-2	-	TRBJ1-5	TGTGCCAGCAGCTTAGGGTGGCCCCATAGCAATCAGCCCCAGCATTTT	CASSLGWPHSNQPQHF
-	TRBV28	TRBD2	TRBJ2-7	TGTGCCAGCAGTTTTGGACTAGCGGGAGTCGAGCAGTACTTC	CASSFGLAGVEQYF